Sequencing of this T cell receptor beta chain was carried out in a study of T-cell reconstitution after alpha-beta-depleted transplantation in children. Findings of the study overall: By about two months after transplant, alpha-beta T cells reportedly arose from several hundred graft clones that had expanded.

With 11 bases removed from V and 6 bases from J, the gap between germline ends came to 17 bases. The CDR3 loop spans 13 amino acids. Germline assignment: CDR1 SEHNR and CDR2 FQNEAQ (reference sequence). As to this clonotype: The antigen is unknown.

TCRbeta library preparation incorporated unique molecular identifiers. TCRdb re-called the PCR reads through MiXCR, storing one row per CDR3 protein. The profile shows more than 300,000 distinct CDR3 sequences, 16% of them singletons. This material consisted of PBMCs, mostly from graft donor cells, taken 360 days after TCRalphabeta/CD19-depleted stem cell transplant. The source is a male patient under 10 years old who had a stem cell transplant for acute lymphoblastic leukemia, so the T cells may come from the graft donor. The rearrangement joins TRBV7-9 to TRBJ2-1; possibly TRBD1 or TRBD2 for D (6 bases each). The CDR3 sequence: CASGGGGGNEQFF. The CDR3 DNA reads TGTGCCTCCGGGGGAGGAGGGGGCAATGAGCAGTTCTTC.